The T cell receptor beta chain described here comes from a study of T-cell reconstitution after alpha-beta-depleted transplantation in children. General study findings and limits: Reportedly, alpha-beta T cells present about two months post-transplant originated from several hundred expanded clones of graft origin. It was newly produced T cells that mostly accounted for T-cell counts and diversity one year after transplant. Recipient T cells and thymic progenitors that survived were the source of the high TCRbeta diversity seen at day 60 in some patients.

For TCRbeta, the library was prepared with unique molecular identifiers. TCRdb redid the calling of the PCR reads with MiXCR, one entry per CDR3 protein. The table lists fewer than 700,000 distinct CDR3 sequences, 10% to 15% of them singletons, with about 2.2% in the top ten. Ten or more counts support this clonotype. Its antigen is undetermined. V was shortened by 3 bases and J by 1 base, with 9 bases between the two germline ends. The CDR3 runs 14 residues. The specimen comprised PBMCs, mostly from graft donor cells, sampled 360 days after TCRalphabeta/CD19-depleted stem cell transplant. This receptor was obtained from a male patient aged 10 to 17 who had a stem cell transplant for acute myeloid leukemia, so the T cells may come from the graft donor. The genes are TRBV12-3 or TRBV12-4 and TRBJ2-5, with D unclear. The CDR3 loop is CASSFLRAQETQYF. The CDR3, as DNA: TGTGCCAGCAGTTTTTTAAGGGCCCAAGAGACCCAGTACTTC.